This is a list of T cell receptor beta chains from one sample in a study of neoadjuvant nivolumab and ipilimumab in lung cancer. TCRdb keeps only in-frame clones here, not all; method: immunoSEQ multiplex PCR. This table holds approximately 9,000 clones, 75% to 90% found once. The sample here was tumor tissue, taken after neoadjuvant nivolumab, alone or with ipilimumab, at or shortly before surgery. The origin of the receptors is an adult with non-small cell lung cancer. Both conserved end residues are part of each CDR3. Fields, in order: clone size, CDR3 length, D gene, V gene, J gene, CDR3 protein, CDR3 DNA. A D gene is named only where the DNA matches it firmly. Size values are once, few and many counts, or a class for expanded clones, and some rows have none.

clone size: .
CDR3 length: 16
D gene: .
V gene: TRBV11-2
J gene: TRBJ1-6
CDR3 protein: CASSLRRTANNSPLHF
CDR3 DNA: TGTGCCAGCAGCCTACGACGGACGGCTAATAATTCACCCCTCCACTTT

clone size: .
CDR3 length: 16
D gene: .
V gene: TRBV10-2
J gene: TRBJ2-2
CDR3 protein: CASSDPWTGSAGELFF
CDR3 DNA: TGCGCCAGCAGTGACCCCTGGACTGGGTCGGCCGGGGAGCTGTTTTTT

clone size: .
CDR3 length: 14
D gene: TRBD1
V gene: TRBV7-7
J gene: TRBJ2-7
CDR3 protein: CASSYGTGGDEQYF
CDR3 DNA: TGTGCCAGCAGCTACGGGACAGGGGGCGACGAGCAGTACTTC

clone size: .
CDR3 length: 12
D gene: .
V gene: TRBV6-5
J gene: TRBJ2-1
CDR3 protein: CASSRLGDEQFF
CDR3 DNA: TGTGCCAGCAGTCGCCTGGGCGATGAGCAGTTCTTC

clone size: .
CDR3 length: 12
D gene: .
V gene: TRBV5-1
J gene: TRBJ2-3
CDR3 protein: CASSLDGDTQYF
CDR3 DNA: TGCGCCAGCAGCTTGGATGGAGATACGCAGTATTTT

clone size: .
CDR3 length: 13
D gene: .
V gene: TRBV7-9
J gene: TRBJ2-7
CDR3 protein: CASSPVIGHEQYF
CDR3 DNA: TGTGCCAGCAGCCCGGTCATCGGTCACGAGCAGTACTTC

clone size: .
CDR3 length: 13
D gene: .
V gene: TRBV6-5
J gene: TRBJ1-2
CDR3 protein: CASKRDSLYGYTF
CDR3 DNA: TGTGCCAGCAAGAGAGACAGCCTTTATGGCTACACCTTC

clone size: .
CDR3 length: 15
D gene: TRBD1
V gene: TRBV7-9
J gene: TRBJ2-1
CDR3 protein: CASSPSRTGMDEQFF
CDR3 DNA: TGTGCCAGCAGCCCGAGTAGGACAGGGATGGATGAGCAGTTCTTC

clone size: .
CDR3 length: 16
D gene: .
V gene: TRBV6-1
J gene: TRBJ1-5
CDR3 protein: CASSESGIRSNQPQHF
CDR3 DNA: TGTGCCAGCAGTGAATCCGGGATTAGAAGCAATCAGCCCCAGCATTTT

clone size: once
CDR3 length: 19
D gene: TRBD2
V gene: TRBV5-1
J gene: TRBJ2-1
CDR3 protein: CASSLDGTSGSALNTEQFF
CDR3 DNA: TGCGCCAGCAGCTTGGACGGGACTAGCGGGAGTGCGCTTAACACTGAGCAGTTCTTC

clone size: once
CDR3 length: 17
D gene: .
V gene: TRBV18
J gene: TRBJ2-6
CDR3 protein: CASSPPRTVAGANVLTF
CDR3 DNA: TGTGCCAGCTCACCACCGCGGACCGTGGCTGGGGCCAACGTCCTGACTTTC

clone size: .
CDR3 length: 14
D gene: .
V gene: TRBV11-1
J gene: TRBJ1-4
CDR3 protein: CASSPTAFNEKLFF
CDR3 DNA: TGTGCCAGCAGCCCGACAGCGTTTAATGAAAAACTGTTTTTT

clone size: .
CDR3 length: 14
D gene: .
V gene: TRBV5-4
J gene: TRBJ2-2
CDR3 protein: CASSLETYTGELFF
CDR3 DNA: TGTGCCAGCAGCTTGGAGACTTACACCGGGGAGCTGTTTTTT

clone size: .
CDR3 length: 13
D gene: .
V gene: TRBV10-1
J gene: TRBJ2-1
CDR3 protein: CASSEPDRDLIFF
CDR3 DNA: TGCGCCAGCAGTGAGCCAGACCGGGACCTTATCTTCTTC

clone size: .
CDR3 length: 15
D gene: .
V gene: TRBV30
J gene: TRBJ1-6
CDR3 protein: CAWSDNMPTGSPLHF
CDR3 DNA: TGTGCCTGGAGTGACAACATGCCCACAGGGTCACCCCTCCACTTT

clone size: .
CDR3 length: 14
D gene: TRBD1
V gene: TRBV5-5
J gene: TRBJ2-5
CDR3 protein: CASSQTGGDSTQYF
CDR3 DNA: TGTGCCAGCAGCCAGACAGGGGGGGACTCGACCCAGTACTTC

clone size: large
CDR3 length: 15
D gene: .
V gene: TRBV19
J gene: TRBJ2-3
CDR3 protein: CASSIYLAREDTQYF
CDR3 DNA: TGTGCCAGTAGTATTTACCTAGCGAGGGAGGATACGCAGTATTTT

clone size: once
CDR3 length: 13
D gene: .
V gene: TRBV18
J gene: TRBJ1-5
CDR3 protein: CASSPVGNQPQHF
CDR3 DNA: TGTGCCAGCTCACCGGTGGGCAATCAGCCCCAGCATTTT

clone size: .
CDR3 length: 13
D gene: .
V gene: TRBV11-1
J gene: TRBJ2-3
CDR3 protein: CASSQGSTDTQYF
CDR3 DNA: TGTGCCAGCAGCCAAGGGAGCACAGATACGCAGTATTTT

clone size: .
CDR3 length: 13
D gene: TRBD1
V gene: TRBV6-6
J gene: TRBJ1-2
CDR3 protein: CASSLGQGNGYTF
CDR3 DNA: TGTGCCAGCAGCCTGGGACAGGGGAATGGCTACACCTTC

clone size: .
CDR3 length: 15
D gene: .
V gene: TRBV6-5
J gene: TRBJ2-7
CDR3 protein: CASSRTGQSSYEQYF
CDR3 DNA: TGTGCCAGCAGCCGAACAGGGCAAAGCTCCTACGAGCAGTACTTC

clone size: .
CDR3 length: 14
D gene: .
V gene: TRBV5-6
J gene: TRBJ2-7
CDR3 protein: CASRMAGDSYEQYF
CDR3 DNA: TGTGCCAGCAGAATGGCCGGGGACTCCTACGAGCAGTACTTC

clone size: .
CDR3 length: 16
D gene: TRBD1
V gene: TRBV29-1
J gene: TRBJ2-7
CDR3 protein: CSVKESAGTGSGEQYF
CDR3 DNA: TGCAGCGTCAAGGAAAGCGCCGGGACAGGGAGTGGCGAGCAGTACTTC

clone size: .
CDR3 length: 14
D gene: .
V gene: TRBV7-3
J gene: TRBJ1-5
CDR3 protein: CASRGGEVAQPQHF
CDR3 DNA: TGTGCCAGCAGGGGGGGCGAGGTAGCTCAGCCCCAGCATTTT

clone size: once
CDR3 length: 13
D gene: TRBD1
V gene: TRBV28
J gene: TRBJ1-2
CDR3 protein: CASSPGQEYGYTF
CDR3 DNA: TGTGCCAGCAGCCCAGGACAGGAGTATGGCTACACCTTC

clone size: .
CDR3 length: 15
D gene: TRBD1
V gene: TRBV6-6
J gene: TRBJ2-1
CDR3 protein: CASSLGTGNYNEQFF
CDR3 DNA: TGTGCCAGCAGTTTAGGGACAGGGAACTACAATGAGCAGTTCTTC

clone size: .
CDR3 length: 18
D gene: TRBD1
V gene: TRBV5-1
J gene: TRBJ2-3
CDR3 protein: CASSWVNIGTGGTDTQYF
CDR3 DNA: TGCGCCAGCAGCTGGGTTAATATTGGGACAGGGGGCACAGATACGCAGTATTTT

clone size: .
CDR3 length: 12
D gene: .
V gene: TRBV6-1
J gene: TRBJ1-5
CDR3 protein: CASSVKVQPQHF
CDR3 DNA: TGTGCCAGCAGTGTAAAGGTTCAGCCCCAGCATTTT

clone size: .
CDR3 length: 12
D gene: .
V gene: TRBV5-1
J gene: TRBJ2-7
CDR3 protein: CASSLAGDEQYF
CDR3 DNA: TGCGCCAGCAGCTTGGCAGGCGACGAGCAGTACTTC

clone size: .
CDR3 length: 16
D gene: TRBD2
V gene: TRBV27
J gene: TRBJ2-2
CDR3 protein: CASSFGTSGSGGELFF
CDR3 DNA: TGTGCCAGCAGTTTCGGGACTAGCGGGTCTGGCGGGGAGCTGTTTTTT

clone size: .
CDR3 length: 16
D gene: .
V gene: TRBV4-1
J gene: TRBJ2-1
CDR3 protein: CASSQGRDFTYNEQFF
CDR3 DNA: TGCGCCAGCAGCCAAGGCCGGGACTTTACGTACAATGAGCAGTTCTTC